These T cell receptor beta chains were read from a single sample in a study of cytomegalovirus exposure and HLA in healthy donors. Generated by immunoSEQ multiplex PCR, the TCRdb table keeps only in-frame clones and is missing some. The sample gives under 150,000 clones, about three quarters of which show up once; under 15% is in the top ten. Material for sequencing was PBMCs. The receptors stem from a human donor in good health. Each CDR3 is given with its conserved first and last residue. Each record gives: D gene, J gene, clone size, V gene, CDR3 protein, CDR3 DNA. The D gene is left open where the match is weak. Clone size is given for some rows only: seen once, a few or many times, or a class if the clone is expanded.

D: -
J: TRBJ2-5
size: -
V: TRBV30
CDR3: CACGLGTEDGEQYF
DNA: TGTGCCTGCGGTTTAGGGACTGAGGATGGGGAGCAGTACTTC

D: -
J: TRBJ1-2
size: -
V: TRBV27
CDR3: CASSLGANYGYTF
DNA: TGTGCCAGCAGTTTAGGAGCTAACTATGGCTACACCTTC

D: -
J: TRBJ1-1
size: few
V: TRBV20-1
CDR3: CSAREGGNAFF
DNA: TGCAGTGCTAGAGAGGGGGGAAATGCTTTCTTT

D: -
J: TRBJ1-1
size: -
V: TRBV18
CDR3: CASSPPVHRRHRGTEAFF
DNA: TGTGCCAGCTCACCCCCTGTGCACAGGAGACATCGGGGGACTGAAGCTTTCTTT

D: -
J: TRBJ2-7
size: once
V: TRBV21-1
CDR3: CASSKLGLAGEDTYEQYF
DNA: TGTGCCAGCAGCAAATTGGGACTAGCGGGAGAGGACACCTACGAGCAGTACTTC

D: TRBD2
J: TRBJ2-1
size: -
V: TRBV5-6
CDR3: CASSLGGGSYNEQFF
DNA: TGTGCCAGCAGCTTGGGGGGGGGATCCTACAATGAGCAGTTCTTC

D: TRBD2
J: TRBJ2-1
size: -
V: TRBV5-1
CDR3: CASSLPPPTSVGGEQFF
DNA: TGCGCCAGCAGCTTACCTCCGCCGACTAGCGTCGGAGGTGAGCAGTTCTTC

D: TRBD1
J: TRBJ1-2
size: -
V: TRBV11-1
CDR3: CASSRQGHYGYTF
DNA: TGTGCCAGCAGCCGACAGGGACACTATGGCTACACCTTC

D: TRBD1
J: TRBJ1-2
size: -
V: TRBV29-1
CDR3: CSGDRGDGYTF
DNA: TGCAGCGGGGACAGGGGAGATGGCTACACCTTC

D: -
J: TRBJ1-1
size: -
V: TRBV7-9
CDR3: CASSLSSGWTEAFF
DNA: TGTGCCAGCAGCTTATCTTCCGGGTGGACTGAAGCTTTCTTT

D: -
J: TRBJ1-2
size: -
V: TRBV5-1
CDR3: CASSLAADTYGYTF
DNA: TGCGCCAGCAGCTTGGCGGCGGATACCTATGGCTACACCTTC

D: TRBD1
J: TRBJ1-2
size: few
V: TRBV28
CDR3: CASSLSLGQGHYGYTF
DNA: TGTGCCAGCAGTTTAAGTCTAGGACAGGGTCATTATGGCTACACCTTC

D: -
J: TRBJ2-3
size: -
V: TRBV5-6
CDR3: CASSLVALDTQYF
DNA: TGTGCCAGCAGCTTAGTAGCATTGGATACGCAGTATTTT

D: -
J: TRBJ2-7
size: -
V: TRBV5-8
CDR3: CASSFGGAIYEQYF
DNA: TGTGCCAGCAGCTTTGGGGGGGCGATCTACGAGCAGTACTTC

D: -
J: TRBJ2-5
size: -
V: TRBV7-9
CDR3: CASSLGLRDTLFFQETQYF
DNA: TGTGCCAGCAGCTTAGGCCTTCGGGACACCTTATTCTTCCAAGAGACCCAGTACTTC

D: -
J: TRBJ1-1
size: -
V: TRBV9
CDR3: CASSVVEGNTEAFF
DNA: TGTGCCAGCAGCGTAGTGGAGGGGAACACTGAAGCTTTCTTT

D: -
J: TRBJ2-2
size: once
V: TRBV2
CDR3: CASRARSGELFF
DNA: TGTGCCAGCAGGGCTAGGTCCGGGGAGCTGTTTTTT

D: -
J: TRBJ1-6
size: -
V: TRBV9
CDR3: CASSLGQTGGNSPLHF
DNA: TGTGCCAGCAGCCTTGGACAGACGGGGGGGAATTCACCCCTCCACTTT

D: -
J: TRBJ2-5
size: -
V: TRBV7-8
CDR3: CASSLSPFGQVQETQYF
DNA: TGTGCCAGCAGCTTATCCCCTTTTGGGCAGGTCCAAGAGACCCAGTACTTC

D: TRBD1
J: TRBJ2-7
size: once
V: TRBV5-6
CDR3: CASSLGAGTASEQYF
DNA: TGTGCCAGCAGCTTGGGGGCCGGGACAGCTAGCGAGCAGTACTTC

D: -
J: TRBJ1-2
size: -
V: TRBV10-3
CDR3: CAISESFAGDGYTF
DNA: TGTGCCATCAGTGAGTCGTTTGCAGGGGACGGCTACACCTTC

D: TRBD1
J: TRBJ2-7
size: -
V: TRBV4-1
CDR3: CASSYDRGEQYF
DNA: TGCGCCAGCAGCTACGACAGGGGCGAGCAGTACTTC

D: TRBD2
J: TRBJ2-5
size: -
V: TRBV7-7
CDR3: CASSLGFSGGKETQYF
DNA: TGTGCTAGCAGCTTAGGGTTTAGCGGGGGGAAAGAGACCCAGTACTTC

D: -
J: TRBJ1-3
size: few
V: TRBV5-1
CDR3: CASTVGGSPNSGNTIYF
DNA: TGCGCCAGCACCGTTGGAGGGAGTCCAAACTCTGGAAACACCATATATTTT

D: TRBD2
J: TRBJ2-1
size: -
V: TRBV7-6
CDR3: CASILSGASEDEQFF
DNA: TGTGCCAGCATCCTCAGCGGGGCCTCTGAGGATGAGCAGTTCTTC

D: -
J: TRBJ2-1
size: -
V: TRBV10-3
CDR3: CAISERVPGDEQFF
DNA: TGTGCCATCAGTGAGAGGGTCCCGGGGGACGAGCAGTTCTTC

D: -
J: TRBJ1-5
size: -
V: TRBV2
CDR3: CASNGQSNQPQHF
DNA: TGTGCCAGCAACGGACAGAGCAATCAGCCCCAGCATTTT

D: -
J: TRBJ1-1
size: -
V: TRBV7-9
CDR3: CASSLGRGEAFF
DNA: TGTGCCAGCAGCTTAGGAAGGGGTGAAGCTTTCTTT

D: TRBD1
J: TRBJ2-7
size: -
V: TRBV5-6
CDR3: CASSIGTGRVYEQYF
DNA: TGTGCCAGCAGCATAGGGACAGGTCGGGTTTACGAGCAGTACTTC

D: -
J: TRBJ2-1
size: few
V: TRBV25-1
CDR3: CASSAVVGEQFF
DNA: TGTGCCAGCAGTGCGGTTGTTGGTGAGCAGTTCTTC

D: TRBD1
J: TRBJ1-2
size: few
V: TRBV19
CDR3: CASSIRDRVWGYTF
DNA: TGTGCCAGTAGTATCCGGGACAGGGTTTGGGGCTACACCTTC

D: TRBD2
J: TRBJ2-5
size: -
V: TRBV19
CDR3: CASSLLAGEETQYF
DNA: TGTGCCAGTAGTCTCTTAGCGGGGGAGGAGACCCAGTACTTC

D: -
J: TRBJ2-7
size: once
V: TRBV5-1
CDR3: CASSLSRYEQYF
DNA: TGCGCCAGCAGCCTTAGTCGGTACGAGCAGTACTTC

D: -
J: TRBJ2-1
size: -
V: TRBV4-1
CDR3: CASSQDGKGGNEQFF
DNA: TGCGCCAGCAGCCAAGATGGGAAGGGGGGGAATGAGCAGTTCTTC

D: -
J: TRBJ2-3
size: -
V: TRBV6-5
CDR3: CASSWGQGTDTQYF
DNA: TGTGCCAGCAGTTGGGGGCAGGGCACAGATACGCAGTATTTT

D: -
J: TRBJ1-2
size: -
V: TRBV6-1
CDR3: CASSEASGYYGYTF
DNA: TGTGCCAGCAGTGAAGCGTCAGGATACTATGGCTACACCTTC

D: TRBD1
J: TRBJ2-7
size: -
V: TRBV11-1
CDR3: CASSTMSRDRLYYEQYF
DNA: TGTGCCAGCAGCACGATGAGCCGGGACAGGCTTTACTACGAGCAGTACTTC

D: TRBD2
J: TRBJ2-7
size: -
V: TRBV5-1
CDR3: CASSLGLAGPHEQYF
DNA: TGCGCCAGCAGCTTGGGGCTAGCGGGGCCCCACGAGCAGTACTTC

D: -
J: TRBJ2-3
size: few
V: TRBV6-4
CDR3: CASSDSGRAEVDTQYF
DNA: TGTGCCAGCAGTGACTCAGGGCGGGCCGAGGTAGATACGCAGTATTTT

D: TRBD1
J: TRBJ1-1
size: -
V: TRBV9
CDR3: CASSVWTGSNTEAFF
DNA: TGTGCCAGCAGCGTCTGGACAGGGTCGAACACTGAAGCTTTCTTT

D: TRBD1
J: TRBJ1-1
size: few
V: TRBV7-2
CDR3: CASSTDRGEAFF
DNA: TGTGCCAGCAGCACGGACAGGGGTGAAGCTTTCTTT

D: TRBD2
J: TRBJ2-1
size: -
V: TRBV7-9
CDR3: CASSARLAGEYNEQFF
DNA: TGTGCCAGCAGCGCAAGACTAGCGGGAGAGTACAATGAGCAGTTCTTC

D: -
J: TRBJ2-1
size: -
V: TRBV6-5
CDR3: CASSYRREYEQFF
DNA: TGTGCCAGCAGTTACCGCCGAGAGTATGAGCAGTTCTTC

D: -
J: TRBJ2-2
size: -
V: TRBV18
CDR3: CASSPKIQENTGELFF
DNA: TGTGCCAGCTCACCAAAGATACAGGAGAACACCGGGGAGCTGTTTTTT

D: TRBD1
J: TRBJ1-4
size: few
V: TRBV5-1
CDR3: CASSETGTEKLFF
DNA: TGCGCCAGCAGCGAGACAGGGACTGAAAAACTGTTTTTT

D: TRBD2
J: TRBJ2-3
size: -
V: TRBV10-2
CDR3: CASSELAGGTDTQYF
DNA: TGCGCCAGCAGTGAATTAGCGGGGGGCACAGATACGCAGTATTTT

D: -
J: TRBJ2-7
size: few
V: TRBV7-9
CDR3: CASSSDTYEQYF
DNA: TGTGCCAGCAGCTCTGACACCTACGAGCAGTACTTC

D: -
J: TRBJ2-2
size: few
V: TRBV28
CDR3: CASSLFAGWGAGELFF
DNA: TGTGCCAGCAGTTTATTTGCTGGGTGGGGGGCCGGGGAGCTGTTTTTT

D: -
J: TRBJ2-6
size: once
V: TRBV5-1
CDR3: CASSLMDSSGANVLTF
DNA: TGCGCCAGCAGCTTAATGGACAGCTCTGGGGCCAACGTCCTGACTTTC

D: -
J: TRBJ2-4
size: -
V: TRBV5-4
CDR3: CASSRGLENIQYF
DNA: TGTGCCAGCAGCCGGGGTCTCGAAAACATTCAGTACTTC

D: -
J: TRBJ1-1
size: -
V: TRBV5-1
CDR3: CASSLQGANTEAFF
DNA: TGCGCCAGCAGCTTACAGGGCGCGAACACTGAAGCTTTCTTT

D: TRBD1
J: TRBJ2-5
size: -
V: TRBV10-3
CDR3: CAISEDRGGWETQYF
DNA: TGTGCCATCAGTGAGGACAGGGGCGGGTGGGAGACCCAGTACTTC

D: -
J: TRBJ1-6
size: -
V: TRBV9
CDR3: CASSVGGVNSPLHF
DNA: TGTGCCAGCAGCGTCGGGGGGGTTAATTCACCCCTCCACTTT

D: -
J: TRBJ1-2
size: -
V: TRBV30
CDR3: CAWSRQNAYGYTF
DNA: TGTGCCTGGAGTAGACAGAACGCCTATGGCTACACCTTC

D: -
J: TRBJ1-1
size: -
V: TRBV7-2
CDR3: CASSLSVMGGAYTEAFF
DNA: TGTGCCAGCAGCTTATCTGTTATGGGGGGGGCGTACACTGAAGCTTTCTTT

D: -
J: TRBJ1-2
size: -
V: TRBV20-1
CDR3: CSGRVNYGYTF
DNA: TGCAGTGGTCGTGTTAACTATGGCTACACCTTC

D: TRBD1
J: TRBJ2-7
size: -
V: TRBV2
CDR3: CASSPGQGAYEQYF
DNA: TGTGCCAGCAGCCCGGGGCAGGGGGCTTACGAGCAGTACTTC

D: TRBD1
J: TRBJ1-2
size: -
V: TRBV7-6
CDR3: CASSAGTDYGYTF
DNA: TGTGCCAGCAGCGCGGGGACAGACTATGGCTACACCTTC

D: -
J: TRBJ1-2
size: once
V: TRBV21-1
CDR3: CASSKCGGIEGYGYTF
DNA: TGTGCCAGCAGCAAATGCGGAGGGATCGAGGGTTATGGCTACACCTTC

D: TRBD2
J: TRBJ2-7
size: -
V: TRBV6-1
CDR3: CASSVEREGLEQYF
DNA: TGTGCCAGCAGTGTGGAGCGGGAGGGCCTCGAGCAGTACTTC